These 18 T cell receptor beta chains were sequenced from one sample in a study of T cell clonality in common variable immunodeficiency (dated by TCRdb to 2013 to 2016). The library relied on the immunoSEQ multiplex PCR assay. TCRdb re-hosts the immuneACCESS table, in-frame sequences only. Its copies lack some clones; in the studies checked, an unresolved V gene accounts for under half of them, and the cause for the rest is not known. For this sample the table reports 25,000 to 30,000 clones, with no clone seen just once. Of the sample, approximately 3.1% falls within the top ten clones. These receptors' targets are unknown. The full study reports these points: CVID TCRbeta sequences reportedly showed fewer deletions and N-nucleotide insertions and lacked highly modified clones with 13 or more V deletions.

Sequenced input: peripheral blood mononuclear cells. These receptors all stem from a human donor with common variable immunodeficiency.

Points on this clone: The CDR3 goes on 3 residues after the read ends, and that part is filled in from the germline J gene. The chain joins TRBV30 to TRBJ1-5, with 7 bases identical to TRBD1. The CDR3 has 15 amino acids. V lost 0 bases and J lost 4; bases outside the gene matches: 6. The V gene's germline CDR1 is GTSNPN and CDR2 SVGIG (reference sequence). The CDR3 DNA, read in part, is TGTGCCTGGAGTGTCCACCGACAGGGAAATCAGCCC. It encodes CAWSVHRQGNQP. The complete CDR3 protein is CAWSVHRQGNQPQHF.

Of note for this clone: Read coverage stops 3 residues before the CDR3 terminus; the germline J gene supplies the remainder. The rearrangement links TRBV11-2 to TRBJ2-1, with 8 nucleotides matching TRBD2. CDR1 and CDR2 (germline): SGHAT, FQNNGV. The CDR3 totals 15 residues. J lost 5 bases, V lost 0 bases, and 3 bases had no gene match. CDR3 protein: CASSLDGGAHNEQFF. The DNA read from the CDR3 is TGTGCCAGCAGCTTAGACGGGGGGGCCCACAATGAG.

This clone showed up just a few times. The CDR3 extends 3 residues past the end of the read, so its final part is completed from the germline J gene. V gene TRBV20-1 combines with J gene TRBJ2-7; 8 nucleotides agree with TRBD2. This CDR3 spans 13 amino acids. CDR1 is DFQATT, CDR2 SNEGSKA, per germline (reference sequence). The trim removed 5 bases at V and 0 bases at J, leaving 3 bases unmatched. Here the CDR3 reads CSAFSGSSYEQYF. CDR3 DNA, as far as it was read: TGCAGTGCTTTCAGCGGGAGCTCCTACGAG.

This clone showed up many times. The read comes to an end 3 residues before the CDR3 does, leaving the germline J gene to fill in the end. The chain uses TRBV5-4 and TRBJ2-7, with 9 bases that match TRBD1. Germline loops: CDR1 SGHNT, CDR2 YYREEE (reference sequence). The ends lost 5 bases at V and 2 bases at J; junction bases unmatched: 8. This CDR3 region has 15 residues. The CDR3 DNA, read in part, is TGTGCCAGCAGACCCCCGGGACAGGGAACCTACGAG. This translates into CASRPPGQGTYE. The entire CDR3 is CASRPPGQGTYEQYF.

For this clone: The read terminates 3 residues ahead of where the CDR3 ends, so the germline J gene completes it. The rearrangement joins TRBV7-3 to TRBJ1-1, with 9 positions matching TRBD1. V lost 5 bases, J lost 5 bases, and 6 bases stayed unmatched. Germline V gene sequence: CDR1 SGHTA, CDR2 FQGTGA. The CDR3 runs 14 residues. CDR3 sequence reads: CASSRTGQGTEAFF. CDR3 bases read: TGTGCCAGCAGCCGAACGGGACAGGGAACTGAA.

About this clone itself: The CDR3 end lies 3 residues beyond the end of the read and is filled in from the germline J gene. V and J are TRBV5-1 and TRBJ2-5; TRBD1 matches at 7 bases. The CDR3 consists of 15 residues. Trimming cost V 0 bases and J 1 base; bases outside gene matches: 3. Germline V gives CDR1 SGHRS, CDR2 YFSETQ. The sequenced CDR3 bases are TGCGCCAGCAGCTTGGAAGGGGGCGGCCAAGAGACC. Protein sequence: CASSLEGGGQET. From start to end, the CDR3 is CASSLEGGGQETQYF.

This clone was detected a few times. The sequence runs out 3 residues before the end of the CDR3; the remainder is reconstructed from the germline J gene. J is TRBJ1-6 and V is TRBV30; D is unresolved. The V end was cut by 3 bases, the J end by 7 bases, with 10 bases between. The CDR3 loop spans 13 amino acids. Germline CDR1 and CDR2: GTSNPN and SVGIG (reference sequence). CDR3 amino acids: CAWSGWSNSPLHF. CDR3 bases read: TGTGCCTGGAGCGGGTGGTCCAATTCACCC.

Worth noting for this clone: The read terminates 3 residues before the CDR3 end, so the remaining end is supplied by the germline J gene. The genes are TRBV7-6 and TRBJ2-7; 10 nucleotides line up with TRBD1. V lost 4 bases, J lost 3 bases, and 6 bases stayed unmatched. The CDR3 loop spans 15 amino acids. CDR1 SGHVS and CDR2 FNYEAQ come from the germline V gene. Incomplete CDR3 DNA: TGTGCCAGCAGCTCCGGACAGGGGGTACTCTACGAG. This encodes CASSSGQGVLYE. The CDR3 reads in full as CASSSGQGVLYEQYF.

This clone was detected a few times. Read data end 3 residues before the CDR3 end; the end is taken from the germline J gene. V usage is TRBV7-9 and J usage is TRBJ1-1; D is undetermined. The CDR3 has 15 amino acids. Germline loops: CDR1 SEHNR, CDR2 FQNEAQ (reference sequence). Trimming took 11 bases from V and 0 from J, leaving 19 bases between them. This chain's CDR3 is CAGTGYSGLNTEAFF. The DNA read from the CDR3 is TGTGCCGGAACGGGGTATTCGGGGTTGAACACTGAA.

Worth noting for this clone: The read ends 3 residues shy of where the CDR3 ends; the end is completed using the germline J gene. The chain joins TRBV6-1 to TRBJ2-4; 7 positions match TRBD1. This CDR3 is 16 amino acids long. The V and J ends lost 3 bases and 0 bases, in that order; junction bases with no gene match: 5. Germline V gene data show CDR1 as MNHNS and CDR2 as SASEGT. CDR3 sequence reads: CASSEWQGEAKNIQYF. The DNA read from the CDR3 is TGTGCCAGCAGTGAGTGGCAGGGGGAAGCCAAAAACATT.

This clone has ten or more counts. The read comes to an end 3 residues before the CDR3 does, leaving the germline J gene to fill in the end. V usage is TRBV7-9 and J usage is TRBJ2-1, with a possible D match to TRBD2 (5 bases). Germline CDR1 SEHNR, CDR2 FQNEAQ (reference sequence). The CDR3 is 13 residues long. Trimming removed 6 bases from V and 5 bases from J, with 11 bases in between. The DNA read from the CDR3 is TGTGCCAGCAGTATAGCGACCCACAATGAG. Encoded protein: CASSIATHNE. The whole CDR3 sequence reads CASSIATHNEQFF.

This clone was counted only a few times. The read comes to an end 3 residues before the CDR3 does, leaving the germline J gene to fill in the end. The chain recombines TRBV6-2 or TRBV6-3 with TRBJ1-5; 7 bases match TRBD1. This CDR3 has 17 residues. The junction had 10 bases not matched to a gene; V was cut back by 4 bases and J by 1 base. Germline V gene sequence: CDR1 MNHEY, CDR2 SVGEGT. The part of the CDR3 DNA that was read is TGTGCCAGCAGTTCCCCGACAGGGAAAGGCAGCAATCAGCCC. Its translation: CASSSPTGKGSNQP. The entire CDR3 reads CASSSPTGKGSNQPQHF.

CDR3 DNA, as far as it was read: TGTGCCAGCAGCCTGGACAGGGGTTCCTACAATGAG. It is translated as CASSLDRGSYNE. The full CDR3 is CASSLDRGSYNEQFF. This chain connects TRBV2 to TRBJ2-1; 9 nucleotides align to TRBD1. Read coverage stops 3 residues before the CDR3 terminus; the germline J gene supplies the remainder. CDR3 length: 15 amino acids. Trimming took 6 bases from V and 1 from J; bases not matched to a gene: 4. CDR1 is SNHLY and CDR2 is FYNNEI in the germline V gene.

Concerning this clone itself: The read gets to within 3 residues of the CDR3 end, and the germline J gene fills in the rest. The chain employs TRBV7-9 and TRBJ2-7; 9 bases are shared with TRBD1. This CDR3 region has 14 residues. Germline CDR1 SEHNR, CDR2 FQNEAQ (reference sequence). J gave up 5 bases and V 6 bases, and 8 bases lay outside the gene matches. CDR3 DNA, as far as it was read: TGTGCCAGCAGTTACCGGGACAGGGCCCACGAG. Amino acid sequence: CASSYRDRAHE. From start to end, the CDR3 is CASSYRDRAHEQYF.

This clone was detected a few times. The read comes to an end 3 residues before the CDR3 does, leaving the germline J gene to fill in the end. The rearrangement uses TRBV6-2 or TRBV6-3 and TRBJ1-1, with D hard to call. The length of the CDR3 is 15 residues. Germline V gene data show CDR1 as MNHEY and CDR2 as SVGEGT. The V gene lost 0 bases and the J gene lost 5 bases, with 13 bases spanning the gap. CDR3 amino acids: CASSYSPVRGTEAFF. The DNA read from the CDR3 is TGTGCCAGCAGTTACTCCCCGGTCCGGGGAACTGAA.

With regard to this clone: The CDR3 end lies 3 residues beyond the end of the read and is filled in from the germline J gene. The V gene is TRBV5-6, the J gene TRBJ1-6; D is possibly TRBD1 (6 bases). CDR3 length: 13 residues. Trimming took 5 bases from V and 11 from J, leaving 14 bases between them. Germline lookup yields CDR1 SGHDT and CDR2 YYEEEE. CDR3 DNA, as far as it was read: TGTGCCAGCAGACTGGGACATTTGGCACCC. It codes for CASRLGHLAP. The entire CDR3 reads CASRLGHLAPLHF.

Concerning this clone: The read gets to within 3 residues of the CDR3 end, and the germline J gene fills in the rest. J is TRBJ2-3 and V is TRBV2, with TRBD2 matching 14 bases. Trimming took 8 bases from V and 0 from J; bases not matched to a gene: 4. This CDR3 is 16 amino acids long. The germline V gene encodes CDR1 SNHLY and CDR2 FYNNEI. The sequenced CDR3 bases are TGTGCCAGCCGACTAGCGGGGGGGTTAAGCACAGATACG. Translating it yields CASRLAGGLSTDT. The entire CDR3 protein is CASRLAGGLSTDTQYF. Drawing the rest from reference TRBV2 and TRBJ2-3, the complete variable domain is EPEVTQTPSHQVTQMGQEVILRCVPISNHLYFYWYRQILGQKVEFLVSFYNNEISEKSEIFDDQFSVERPDGSNFTLKIRSTKLEDSAMYFCASRLAGGLSTDTQYFGPGTRLTVL.

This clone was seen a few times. CDR3 loop: CASQSYNEQFF. The CDR3 DNA, read in part, is TGTGCCAGTCAGTCCTACAATGAG. The rearrangement joins TRBV2 to TRBJ2-1; D unresolved. The read is 3 residues too short to cover the CDR3 end, so that end is filled in from the germline J gene. Per germline, CDR1 SNHLY and CDR2 FYNNEI. Trimming removed 9 bases at V and 1 base at J, with 4 bases between. The CDR3 runs 11 residues.